The text below deals with one TCR beta chain. Produced via immunoSEQ multiplex PCR; TCRdb's table is partial and in-frame only. In the table there are 95,000 to 100,000 clones, around 90% of which are singletons. Per the germline V gene, CDR1 is MDHEN and CDR2 is SYDVKM. The CDR3 is 14 residues long. V shed 3 bases, J shed 3 bases, and the junction held 5 bases outside the gene matches. This sample is part of a study of T cell changes during pregnancy in multiple sclerosis. The V call is TRBV28, the J call TRBJ2-7, with 7 nucleotides matching TRBD1. This TCR was sampled from a female donor with multiple sclerosis, enrolled in a pregnancy study. Here the sequenced sample was peripheral blood, taken in the second trimester of pregnancy. The CDR3 DNA reads as TGTGCCAGCAGTTTCCCAGGGACAGTCTACGAGCAGTACTTC. Translated: CASSFPGTVYEQYF.